This TCR beta chain emerged from a study of T cell repertoires in cytomegalovirus infection. Study background: From public TCR beta signatures came an indication of both CMV infection and matching HLA type. Study results and caveats: HLA-C-restricted TCR beta clonotypes specific for CMV led the ex vivo response. Cumulative frequency (of public TCR beta family members) identified carriers of CMV plus the relevant HLA.

This clonotype was counted only a few times. Its target is not known. Via MiXCR, TCRdb re-called the reads, giving one row per CDR3 protein. This table has fewer than 550,000 distinct CDR3 sequences, 26% appearing once. CDR1 and CDR2 from the germline V gene are SGHDT and YYEEEE. The CDR3 has 13 amino acids. J gave up 7 bases and V 4 bases, and 7 bases lay outside the gene matches. The sequenced sample was PBMCs. The sequence came from a human donor in good health (CMV status not recorded). Some clones in this sample may be carry-over from other donors' samples. The rearrangement joins TRBV5-6 to TRBJ1-1; 7 bases map to TRBD1. CDR3: CASSPRGMDEAFF. CDR3 coding DNA: TGTGCCAGCAGCCCCAGGGGGATGGATGAAGCTTTCTTT.